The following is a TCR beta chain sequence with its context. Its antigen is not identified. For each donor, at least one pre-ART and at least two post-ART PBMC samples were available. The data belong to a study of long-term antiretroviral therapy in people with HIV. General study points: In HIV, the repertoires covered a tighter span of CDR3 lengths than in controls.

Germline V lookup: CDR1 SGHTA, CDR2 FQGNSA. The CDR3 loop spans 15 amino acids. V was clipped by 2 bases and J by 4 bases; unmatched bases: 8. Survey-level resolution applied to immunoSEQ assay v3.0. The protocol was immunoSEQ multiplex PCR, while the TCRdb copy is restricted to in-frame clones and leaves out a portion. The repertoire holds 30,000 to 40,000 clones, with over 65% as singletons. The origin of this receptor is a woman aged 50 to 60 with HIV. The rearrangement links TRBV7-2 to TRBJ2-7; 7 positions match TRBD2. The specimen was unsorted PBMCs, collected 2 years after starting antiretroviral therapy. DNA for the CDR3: TGTGCCAGCAGCTTACGGACGGGGGGTCTATACGAGCAGTACTTC. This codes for CASSLRTGGLYEQYF.